These 21 T cell receptor beta chains originate from one sample sequenced in a study of human T cells and chemical hapten exposure (dated by TCRdb to the early 2020s). Library construction relied on RACE. Sequencer: NextSeq 500. The raw public data were reprocessed by TCRdb itself: fastp quality trimming at Q25, MiXCR clonotype calling, in-frame beta chains only. Entries that share a CDR3 protein sequence are merged under the most common genes and DNA. A total of 150,000 to 200,000 distinct CDR3 sequences appear in this sample, about 15% of them only once. 1.7% of the sample goes to the ten largest clones. What this sample's time point label stands for: patch test 1, 2 weeks after DPC sensitization. The intended sense of this specimen's treatment or condition label: therapeutic diphenylcyclopropenone sensitization with weekly scalp DPC. This specimen was whole blood, taken in connection with sensitization to the hapten diphenylcyclopropenone (DPC). The source of these receptors is a woman in her twenties or thirties with alopecia areata. Some clones in this sample may be carry-over from other donors' samples.

In its sample, this clonotype was seen many times. The V call is TRBV18, the J call TRBJ1-2; D not certain. CDR1 and CDR2 (germline): KGHSH, LQKENI. The germline V and J ends were trimmed by 3 bases and 6 bases, with 26 bases remaining between them. The length of the CDR3 is 18 residues. The DNA of the CDR3 is TGTGCCAGCTCACCCCTCGGTCACTTGGGAGGTACCTATGATGGCTACACCTTC. Protein: CASSPLGHLGGTYDGYTF.

This clonotype was recorded a few times. J is TRBJ1-5 and V is TRBV24-1; D ambiguous. Germline CDR1 KGHDR, CDR2 SFDVKD. This CDR3 has 16 residues. The ends were cut back, 4 bases at V and 0 bases at J, with 12 bases in the middle. This CDR3 reads CATSDSRTDSNQPQHF. CDR3 nucleotide sequence: TGTGCCACCAGTGACTCAAGGACGGATAGCAATCAGCCCCAGCATTTT.

This chain links TRBV12-3 or TRBV12-4 with TRBJ2-3; TRBD2 matches at 12 bases. J lost 5 bases, V lost 1 base, and 10 bases had no gene match. This CDR3 contains 18 residues. The CDR3 DNA reads as TGTGCCAGCAGTTTAGGACCGGGACTAGCGGGTTCGGGAGATACGCAGTATTTT. This codes for CASSLGPGLAGSGDTQYF.

J is TRBJ2-7 and V is TRBV20-1; TRBD1 agrees at 9 bases. J gave up 2 bases and V 5 bases, and 7 bases lay outside the gene matches. In germline, CDR1 is DFQATT, CDR2 SNEGSKA (reference sequence). The CDR3 loop spans 14 amino acids. CDR3 in DNA: TGCAGTGCTCGCGGACAGGGGAACCCCTACGAGCAGTACTTC. The encoded protein is CSARGQGNPYEQYF.

This clonotype was seen more than once but under ten times. The chain combines TRBV6-4 with TRBJ2-3; D possibly uses TRBD1 or TRBD2 (6 bases each). This CDR3 spans 15 amino acids. The germline gives CDR1 MRHNA, CDR2 SNTAGT. V gave up 0 bases and J gave up 4 bases, with 11 bases separating them. The CDR3 spells CASSDSGGGADTQYF. CDR3 DNA sequence: TGTGCCAGCAGTGACTCGGGGGGCGGCGCAGATACGCAGTATTTT.

This clonotype was found many times. The chain recombines TRBV7-2 with TRBJ2-3; 7 bases agree with TRBD2. Germline V gene sequence: CDR1 SGHTA, CDR2 FQGNSA. V lost 6 bases to trimming and J lost 6 bases; unmatched junction nucleotides: 6. The CDR3 runs 13 residues. Here the CDR3 reads CASRAAGVDTQYF. In DNA, the CDR3 is TGTGCCAGCAGGGCGGCGGGGGTGGATACGCAGTATTTT.

The chain recombines TRBV29-1 with TRBJ1-3; D not certain. The CDR3 covers 13 residues. Trimming took off 0 bases at V and 2 bases at J, with 5 bases between the two ends. Germline V gene lookup returns CDR1 SQVTM and CDR2 ANQGSEA. The CDR3 sequence is CSVEDQPGNTIYF. CDR3 in DNA: TGCAGCGTTGAAGACCAGCCTGGAAACACCATATATTTT.

This rearrangement joins TRBV5-6 to TRBJ2-7, with TRBD2 identical over 11 bases. This CDR3 has 15 residues. The germline CDR1 and CDR2 sequences are SGHDT and YYEEEE. The V segment lost 4 bases and the J segment 3 bases; nucleotides outside the gene matches: 6. The CDR3 region is CASSLGGLAVYEQYF. The CDR3 nucleotides are TGTGCCAGCAGCCTGGGGGGACTAGCGGTCTACGAGCAGTACTTC.

CDR3 sequence: CASSNVGGTVLSYGYTF. CDR3 in DNA: TGTGCCAGCAGTAACGTCGGAGGGACAGTCTTAAGCTATGGCTACACCTTC. The rearrangement uses TRBV28 and TRBJ1-2; 7 bases agree with TRBD1. The CDR3 is made up of 17 amino acids. Germline CDR1 and CDR2: MDHEN and SYDVKM. J was trimmed by 4 bases and V by 5 bases; bases with no gene match: 16.

This clonotype has at least ten counts. The CDR3 coding sequence is TGTGCCAGCAGCCCCCGGGGGGCTGGGGACGAGGAGCTGTTTTTT. As protein: CASSPRGAGDEELFF. The V call is TRBV7-9, the J call TRBJ2-2; a possible D gene is TRBD2 (7 bases). V was trimmed by 5 bases and J by 10 bases, leaving 20 bases between them. This CDR3 is built from 15 residues. Germline lookup yields CDR1 SEHNR and CDR2 FQNEAQ (reference sequence).

This clonotype was detected only a few times. The chain employs TRBV28 and TRBJ2-1; possibly TRBD1 for D (6 bases). Trimming shortened V by 5 bases and J by 5 bases, and 19 bases separated the two germline ends. Germline V gives CDR1 MDHEN, CDR2 SYDVKM. CDR3 length: 16 residues. The DNA of the CDR3 is TGTGCCAGCAGTGAGTACGGGCAGGGGTACAACAATGAGCAGTTCTTC. As protein: CASSEYGQGYNNEQFF.

This clonotype was recorded at least ten times. The V and J genes are TRBV28 and TRBJ2-1, with no clear D. V was cut by 4 bases and J by 4 bases, with 2 bases left in between. The length of the CDR3 is 11 residues. Germline loops: CDR1 MDHEN, CDR2 SYDVKM. CDR3 DNA: TGTGCCAGCAGTTCTTACAATGAGCAGTTCTTC. Translation gives CASSSYNEQFF.

This clonotype appeared many times. J is TRBJ2-7 and V is TRBV5-1; 10 bases are shared with TRBD2. V lost 0 bases, J lost 3 bases, and 0 bases stayed unmatched. Germline CDR1 reads SGHRS; CDR2 reads YFSETQ. This CDR3 has 14 residues. CDR3 protein: CASSLGTSGYEQYF. The CDR3 DNA reads as TGCGCCAGCAGCTTGGGGACTAGCGGCTACGAGCAGTACTTC. The variable domain in full, completed from reference TRBV5-1 and TRBJ2-7, reads KAGVTQTPRYLIKTRGQQVTLSCSPISGHRSVSWYQQTPGQGLQFLFEYFSETQRNKGNFPGRFSGRQFSNSRSEMNVSTLELGDSALYLCASSLGTSGYEQYFGPGTRLTVT.

This chain links TRBV5-1 with TRBJ2-3, with 10 nucleotides matching TRBD2. The CDR3 spans 15 residues. The V gene end was trimmed by 4 bases and the J gene end by 0 bases; junction bases not matched to a gene: 2. Per germline, CDR1 SGHRS and CDR2 YFSETQ. The CDR3 sequence: CASSLAGVSTDTQYF. As DNA, the CDR3 is TGCGCCAGCAGCCTAGCGGGAGTTAGCACAGATACGCAGTATTTT.

This clonotype was found many times. The genes are TRBV27 and TRBJ2-4, with 9 bases matching TRBD1. The CDR3 has 14 amino acids. With V trimmed by 6 bases and J by 7 bases, 7 bases remained unmatched. Looked up from germline, CDR1 is MNHEY and CDR2 is SMNVEV (reference sequence). The CDR3 sequence is CASSKTGGNNIQYF. In DNA, the CDR3 is TGTGCCAGCAGCAAGACAGGGGGTAACAACATTCAGTACTTC.

This clonotype came up a few times. The chain joins TRBV19 to TRBJ2-7; 7 positions match TRBD2. CDR3 size: 14 residues. Germline assignment: CDR1 LNHDA and CDR2 SQIVND (reference sequence). After removal of 5 bases from V and 0 bases from J, the junction contained 4 bases not matched to a gene. CDR3 region: CASSRGLSSYEQYF. The CDR3 region has the DNA TGTGCCAGTAGTCGGGGACTAAGCTCCTACGAGCAGTACTTC.

This clonotype occurred a few times. The chain combines TRBV28 with TRBJ1-1; no definite D call. The V gene's germline CDR1 is MDHEN and CDR2 SYDVKM. The V gene lost 9 bases and the J gene lost 5 bases, with 10 bases spanning the gap. This CDR3 comprises 11 residues. Here the CDR3 DNA reads TGTGCCAGTCGCCGGTTGACTGAAGCTTTCTTT. Translated, it gives CASRRLTEAFF.

This clonotype was counted many times. The rearrangement uses TRBV20-1 and TRBJ2-4; TRBD1 or TRBD2 may be the D gene (5 bases each). Germline V gene lookup returns CDR1 DFQATT and CDR2 SNEGSKA (reference sequence). The CDR3 length is 15 residues. V gave up 6 bases and J gave up 9 bases, with 24 bases separating them. CDR3 protein: CSAREGGPWGSIQYF. The CDR3 region has the DNA TGCAGTGCCCGTGAGGGCGGCCCCTGGGGGAGCATTCAGTACTTC.

This clonotype was seen only a few times. The chain links TRBV7-8 to TRBJ1-3, with unresolved D. This CDR3 contains 15 residues. Looked up from germline, CDR1 is SGHVS and CDR2 is FQNEAQ. Trimming stripped 6 bases from V and 0 bases from J, with 12 bases between. CDR3 amino acids: CASSETAYSGNTIYF. The CDR3 region has the DNA TGTGCCAGCAGTGAAACAGCATACTCTGGAAACACCATATATTTT. Variable domain in full (rest from reference TRBV7-8 and TRBJ1-3): GAGVSQSPRYKVAKRGQDVALRCDPISGHVSLFWYQQALGQGPEFLTYFQNEAQLDKSGLPSDRFFAERPEGSVSTLKIQRTQQEDSAVYLCASSETAYSGNTIYFGEGSWLTVV.

This clonotype was found a few times. The chain uses TRBV4-2 and TRBJ1-4; D unresolved. Germline CDR1 reads LGHNA; CDR2 reads YNFKEQ. Trimming left V 1 base short and J 2 bases short, with 8 bases between. The CDR3 extends over 15 amino acids. This CDR3 reads CASSQAGLTNEKLFF. CDR3 sequence (DNA): TGTGCCAGCAGCCAAGCTGGGCTTACTAATGAAAAACTGTTTTTT.

This clonotype was counted at least ten times. As DNA, the CDR3 is TGTGCCAGCAGTGAGGCACGGGGGTCCCGCGTCGCCCTCCACTTT. Translation: CASSEARGSRVALHF. This chain uses TRBV2 with TRBJ1-6; possible D gene TRBD1, 5 bases. This CDR3 has 15 amino acids. Trimming took 3 bases from V and 14 from J, leaving 20 bases between them. Germline V gene data show CDR1 as SNHLY and CDR2 as FYNNEI.